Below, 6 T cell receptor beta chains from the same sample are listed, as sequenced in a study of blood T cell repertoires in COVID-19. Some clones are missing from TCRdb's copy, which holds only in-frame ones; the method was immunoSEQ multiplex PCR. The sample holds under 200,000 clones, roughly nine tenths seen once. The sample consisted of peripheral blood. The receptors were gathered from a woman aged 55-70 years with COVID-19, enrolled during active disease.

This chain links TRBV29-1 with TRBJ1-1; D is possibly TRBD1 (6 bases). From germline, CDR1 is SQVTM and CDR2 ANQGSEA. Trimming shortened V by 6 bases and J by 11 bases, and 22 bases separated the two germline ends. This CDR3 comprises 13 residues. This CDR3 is CSVEGGAIRGAFF. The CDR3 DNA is TGCAGCGTCGAGGGTGGGGCTATTAGGGGGGCTTTCTTT.

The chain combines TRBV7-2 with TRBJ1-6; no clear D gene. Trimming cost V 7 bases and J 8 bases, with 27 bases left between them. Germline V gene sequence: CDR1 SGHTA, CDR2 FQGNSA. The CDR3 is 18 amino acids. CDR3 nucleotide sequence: TGTGCCAGCAAACCCACCCCCGCGGACTGGGTGGAGGATTCACCCCTCCACTTT. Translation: CASKPTPADWVEDSPLHF.

The chain's CDR3 is CASSSRTSGSVTDTQYF. The CDR3 DNA reads TGTGCCAGCAGTTCCCGGACTAGCGGGAGTGTCACAGATACGCAGTATTTT. V usage is TRBV27 and J usage is TRBJ2-3, with 13 nucleotides matching TRBD2. Germline V gene lookup returns CDR1 MNHEY and CDR2 SMNVEV (reference sequence). The CDR3 runs 17 residues. V lost 4 bases and J lost 2; bases outside the gene matches: 6.

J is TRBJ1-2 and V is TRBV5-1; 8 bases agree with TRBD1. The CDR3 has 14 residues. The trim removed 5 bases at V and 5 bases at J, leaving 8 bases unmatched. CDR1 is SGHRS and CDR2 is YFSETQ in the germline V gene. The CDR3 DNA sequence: TGCGCCAGCAGAGTCGGGACAGGACTTTATGGCTACACCTTC. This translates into CASRVGTGLYGYTF.

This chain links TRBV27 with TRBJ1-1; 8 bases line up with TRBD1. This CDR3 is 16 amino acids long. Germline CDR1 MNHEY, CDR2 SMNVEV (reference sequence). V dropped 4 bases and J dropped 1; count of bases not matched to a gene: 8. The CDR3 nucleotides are TGTGCCAGCAGTTCCCTCAGGGGGCTCGAGAACACTGAAGCTTTCTTT. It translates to CASSSLRGLENTEAFF.

The CDR3 sequence is CASSLGGIQETQYF. CDR3 DNA sequence: TGTGCCAGCAGCTTGGGGGGGATCCAAGAGACCCAGTACTTC. The genes are TRBV11-3 and TRBJ2-5; 7 bases align to TRBD2. After removal of 3 bases from V and 1 base from J, the junction contained 2 bases not matched to a gene. Germline CDR1 is SGHNT and CDR2 is YENEEA. This CDR3 spans 14 amino acids.